The 26 T cell receptor beta chains below all came from one sample that was sequenced in a study of blood T cells in healthy people across ages. PCR was performed a second time for about 6 to 12 cycles using a sample-barcoded 5' primer and a J-beta primer mix. TCRdb used MiXCR to reprocess the 5' RACE reads, holding one entry per CDR3 protein. The sample consists of hundreds of thousands of distinct CDR3 sequences, roughly 64% of them appearing once. The specimen sequenced was blood. These receptors were collected from a man under 40 in good health.

The chain uses TRBV7-2 and TRBJ2-1, with D perhaps TRBD1 or TRBD2 (6 bases each). Looked up from germline, CDR1 is SGHTA and CDR2 is FQGNSA. The CDR3 is 15 amino acids. The V end was cut by 3 bases, the J end by 7 bases, with 16 bases between. The CDR3 sequence: CASSFQGLGGNEQFF. The CDR3 DNA sequence: TGTGCCAGCAGCTTTCAGGGCCTAGGGGGGAATGAGCAGTTCTTC.

The rearrangement joins TRBV6-6 to TRBJ1-2; D uncertain. Germline loops: CDR1 MNHNY, CDR2 SVGAGI (reference sequence). Deletions cut 3 bases from V and 2 bases from J, with 10 bases between. The CDR3 is 14 residues long. The DNA for the CDR3 is TGTGCCAGCAGTTATGAGGAGTTAAACTATGGCTACACCTTC. Residues: CASSYEELNYGYTF.

The V and J genes are TRBV5-1 and TRBJ1-1; TRBD1 might be the D (6 bases). Germline CDR1 SGHRS, CDR2 YFSETQ. This CDR3 is built from 15 residues. Trimming pared 4 bases from V and 1 base from J, leaving 14 bases between. The CDR3 nucleotides are TGCGCCAGCAGCGCCCGGGAGGGGGGGAACACTGAAGCTTTCTTT. Its translation is CASSAREGGNTEAFF.

The J gene is TRBJ1-1, the V gene TRBV25-1; the D gene is possibly TRBD1 (5 bases). V was shortened by 4 bases and J by 5 bases, with 20 bases between the two germline ends. Germline V gene lookup returns CDR1 MGHDK and CDR2 SYGVNS. CDR3 length: 16 residues. CDR3 in amino acids: CASSGLGGRKGTEAFF. CDR3 DNA: TGTGCCAGCAGTGGACTCGGGGGACGAAAGGGGACTGAAGCTTTCTTT.

The chain links TRBV6-2 or TRBV6-3 to TRBJ2-5; D remains ambiguous. Matching the DNA end better, TRBJ2-7 makes the J call doubtful. This CDR3 region has 14 residues. Germline loops: CDR1 MNHEY, CDR2 SVGEGT. CDR3 region: CASRPLQDLREQYF. As DNA, the CDR3 is TGTGCCAGCAGGCCCCTTCAAGATTTGCGCGAGCAGTACTTC.

The genes are TRBV2 and TRBJ2-3; D not resolved. Germline V gene sequence: CDR1 SNHLY, CDR2 FYNNEI. The CDR3 has 13 amino acids. V shed 3 bases and J shed 8 bases, with 12 bases lying between them. This chain's CDR3 is CASSESWQSTQYF. The CDR3 nucleotides are TGTGCCAGCAGTGAGTCATGGCAGTCTACGCAGTATTTT.

Comment on this clonotype: At one end the junction does not follow the germline gene, possibly because of a read error. This chain uses TRBV5-1 with TRBJ2-6; D ambiguous. The germline V gene encodes CDR1 SGHRS and CDR2 YFSETQ. This CDR3 spans 13 amino acids. The CDR3 spells CASSLEFVGVLAF. The CDR3 DNA reads as TGCGCCAGCAGCTTGGAGTTCGTAGGCGTCCTGGCTTTC. Based on the CDR3 plus reference TRBV5-1 and TRBJ2-6, the full variable domain is KAGVTQTPRYLIKTRGQQVTLSCSPISGHRSVSWYQQTPGQGLQFLFEYFSETQRNKGNFPGRFSGRQFSNSRSEMNVSTLELGDSALYLCASSLEFVGVLAFGAGSRLTVL.

This clonotype was counted only a few times. This chain connects TRBV5-1 to TRBJ2-3; D is possibly TRBD2 (6 bases). This CDR3 is built from 17 residues. Germline V CDR1 and CDR2: SGHRS, YFSETQ. The V gene lost 0 bases and the J gene lost 2 bases, with 16 bases spanning the gap. The CDR3 DNA sequence: TGCGCCAGCAGCTTGGGTGGAGACCCGCGGGACACAGATACGCAGTATTTT. This encodes CASSLGGDPRDTDTQYF.

The V gene is TRBV4-2, the J gene TRBJ2-3; 8 bases agree with TRBD2. Per the germline V gene, CDR1 is LGHNA and CDR2 is YNFKEQ. The CDR3 length is 16 residues. The V and J ends lost 1 base and 2 bases, in that order; junction bases with no gene match: 5. The CDR3 DNA follows: TGTGCCAGCAGCCAAGTTTGGCGGGAGGCCACAGATACGCAGTATTTT. It translates to CASSQVWREATDTQYF.

This chain connects TRBV20-1 to TRBJ1-2; 8 bases are shared with TRBD1. This CDR3 has 15 amino acids. V was clipped by 0 bases and J by 8 bases; unmatched bases: 11. The germline V gene encodes CDR1 DFQATT and CDR2 SNEGSKA (reference sequence). The CDR3: CSARDRLDRVRGYTF. The CDR3, as DNA: TGCAGTGCTAGAGATCGGTTGGACAGGGTGCGGGGCTACACCTTC.

The rearrangement links TRBV28 to TRBJ2-5; D is uncertain. The ends were cut back, 2 bases at V and 2 bases at J, with 12 bases in the middle. The CDR3 sequence is 15 residues long. Germline CDR1 and CDR2: MDHEN and SYDVKM. The CDR3 DNA is TGTGCCAGCAGTTTAACCCTCGCACTGCAAGAGACCCAGTACTTC. Its protein is CASSLTLALQETQYF.

Points on this clonotype: A much more abundant neighbour one base away suggests this may be a read error. The chain has TRBV7-6 and TRBJ2-1; TRBD2 matches 11 bases. This CDR3 region has 15 residues. Germline values: CDR1 SGHVS, CDR2 FNYEAQ. The CDR3 here is CANSLGTSGYNEQFF. The CDR3 DNA sequence: TGTGCCAACAGCTTAGGGACTAGCGGCTACAATGAGCAGTTCTTC.

This sequence joins TRBV29-1 and TRBJ2-7; possible D gene TRBD1, 5 bases. This CDR3 is built from 13 residues. Looked up from germline, CDR1 is SQVTM and CDR2 is ANQGSEA. V lost 5 bases to trimming and J lost 2 bases, with 13 bases between them. The DNA for the CDR3 is TGCAGCGTTACCCTGACAGCGACCTACGAGCAGTACTTC. Amino acids: CSVTLTATYEQYF.

J is TRBJ2-1 and V is TRBV4-2; 8 bases match TRBD2. V was clipped by 2 bases and J by 6 bases; unmatched bases: 12. CDR3 length: 17 amino acids. Germline V CDR1 and CDR2: LGHNA, YNFKEQ. The CDR3, as DNA: TGTGCCAGCAGCCAATCGAATCCCGGGACTAGAGGCAATGAGCAGTTCTTC. Its protein product is CASSQSNPGTRGNEQFF.

The table lists this clonotype with a count of one. The gene calls are TRBV7-6 and TRBJ1-2, with D tentatively TRBD1 (5 bases). The length of the CDR3 is 14 residues. Looked up from germline, CDR1 is SGHVS and CDR2 is FNYEAQ. With 2 bases removed from V and 2 bases from J, the gap between germline ends came to 9 bases. In DNA, the CDR3 is TGTGCCAGCAGCTTACTGCCAGGGAACTATGGCTACACCTTC. This gives the protein CASSLLPGNYGYTF.

V gene TRBV9 combines with J gene TRBJ2-1; D is possibly TRBD1 or TRBD2 (5 bases each). This CDR3 is 15 amino acids long. Germline CDR1 is SGDLS and CDR2 is YYNGEE. V was shortened by 2 bases and J by 0 bases, with 9 bases between the two germline ends. CDR3 coding DNA: TGTGCCAGCAGCGTTCGGGGCGGCTCCTACAATGAGCAGTTCTTC. Encoded protein: CASSVRGGSYNEQFF.

This sequence joins TRBV4-1 and TRBJ2-1; 7 bases are a match to TRBD2. J was trimmed by 7 bases and V by 1 base; bases with no gene match: 7. The CDR3 loop spans 15 amino acids. In germline, CDR1 is MGHRA, CDR2 YSYEKL. The CDR3 is CASSQGGRRTNEQFF. CDR3 bases: TGCGCCAGCAGCCAAGGCGGGAGAAGGACGAATGAGCAGTTCTTC.

This rearrangement joins TRBV7-9 to TRBJ2-7; 7 bases align to TRBD1. Germline loops: CDR1 SEHNR, CDR2 FQNEAQ (reference sequence). The trim removed 8 bases at V and 0 bases at J, leaving 7 bases unmatched. The length of the CDR3 is 14 residues. The CDR3: CASRGQSSSYEQYF. The CDR3 DNA reads TGTGCCAGCCGGGGACAGTCGTCCTCCTACGAGCAGTACTTC.

The chain couples TRBV7-9 to TRBJ2-3; D is possibly TRBD1 or TRBD2 (5 bases each). Per the germline V gene, CDR1 is SEHNR and CDR2 is FQNEAQ (reference sequence). This CDR3 has 17 amino acids. Trimming removed 2 bases at V and 4 bases at J, with 19 bases between. The CDR3 DNA is TGTGCCAGCAGCTTAACCGGGGCATTCGTTGGTGCAGATACGCAGTATTTT. Encoded protein: CASSLTGAFVGADTQYF.

This clonotype was counted only a few times. Written as DNA, the CDR3 is TGTGCCAGCAGTTCCTGGGACCGCACAGATACGCAGTATTTT. The encoded protein is CASSSWDRTDTQYF. The rearrangement joins TRBV12-3 or TRBV12-4 to TRBJ2-3; D is tentatively TRBD1 or TRBD2 (5 bases each). V was cut by 4 bases and J by 1 base, with 9 bases left in between. The CDR3 has 14 residues.

This clonotype was observed at least ten times. The J gene is TRBJ2-5, the V gene TRBV28; D remains ambiguous. The V and J ends lost 5 bases and 0 bases respectively, with 10 bases between them. The length of the CDR3 is 14 residues. Germline V lookup: CDR1 MDHEN, CDR2 SYDVKM. The CDR3 DNA reads TGTGCCAGCAGTACAAGCGCCTACCAAGAGACCCAGTACTTC. Translated: CASSTSAYQETQYF. The full variable domain, completed using reference TRBV28 and TRBJ2-5, is DVKVTQSSRYLVKRTGEKVFLECVQDMDHENMFWYRQDPGLGLRLIYFSYDVKMKEKGDIPEGYSVSREKKERFSLILESASTNQTSMYLCASSTSAYQETQYFGPGTRLLVL.

The rearrangement uses TRBV6-5 and TRBJ2-7; weak D call: TRBD1 (6 bases). The ends were cut back, 3 bases at V and 4 bases at J, with 10 bases in the middle. Germline CDR1 and CDR2: MNHEY and SVGAGI. The CDR3 has 13 residues. The CDR3 DNA sequence: TGTGCCAGCAGTTATGGCAGGGGTTACGAGCAGTACTTC. Translated: CASSYGRGYEQYF.

Details on this clonotype: The junction differs from germline at one of its ends, possibly a read error. This sequence joins TRBV29-1 and TRBJ2-6; D gene unclear. This CDR3 is 13 amino acids long. Germline CDR1 and CDR2: SQVTM and ANQGSEA. The CDR3 reads CSVQISGANALTF. The CDR3 DNA reads as TGCAGCGTGCAAATTTCTGGAGCCAACGCCCTGACTTTC.

This chain uses TRBV5-1 with TRBJ2-1, with TRBD2 identical over 11 bases. The CDR3 totals 15 residues. Germline V gives CDR1 SGHRS, CDR2 YFSETQ. Germline trimming cut 0 bases from V and 8 bases from J; bases unmatched to any gene: 4. CDR3 DNA sequence: TGCGCCAGCAGCTTGGAACTAGCGGGAGTTGATGAGCAGTTCTTC. The encoded protein is CASSLELAGVDEQFF.

A single count supports this clonotype. The V gene is TRBV20-1, the J gene TRBJ2-5; 10 nucleotides line up with TRBD2. In germline, CDR1 is DFQATT, CDR2 SNEGSKA (reference sequence). Trimming took 1 base from V and 3 from J; bases not matched to a gene: 8. This CDR3 region has 16 residues. CDR3 nucleotide sequence: TGCAGTGCTAGAGTTACAAAAAGCGGGGGGGAAGAGACCCAGTACTTC. It is translated as CSARVTKSGGEETQYF.

This rearrangement joins TRBV6-5 to TRBJ2-7; D possibly uses TRBD1 or TRBD2 (5 bases each). Trimming took 4 bases from V and 4 from J, leaving 14 bases between them. The germline gives CDR1 MNHEY, CDR2 SVGAGI. This CDR3 region has 14 residues. The chain's CDR3 is CASSFRFEGYEQYF. CDR3 sequence (DNA): TGTGCCAGCAGTTTCCGATTCGAGGGGTACGAGCAGTACTTC.